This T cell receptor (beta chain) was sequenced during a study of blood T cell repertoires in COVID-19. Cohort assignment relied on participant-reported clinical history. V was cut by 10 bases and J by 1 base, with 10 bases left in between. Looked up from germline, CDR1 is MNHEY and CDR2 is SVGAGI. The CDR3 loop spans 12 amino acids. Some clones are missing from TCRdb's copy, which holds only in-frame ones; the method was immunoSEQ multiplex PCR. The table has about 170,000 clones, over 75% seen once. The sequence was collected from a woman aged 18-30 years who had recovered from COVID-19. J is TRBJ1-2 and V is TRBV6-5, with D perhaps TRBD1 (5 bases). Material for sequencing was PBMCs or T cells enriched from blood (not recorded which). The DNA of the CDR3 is TGTGCCACCGAGACAGTTAACTATGGCTACACCTTC. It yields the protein CATETVNYGYTF.